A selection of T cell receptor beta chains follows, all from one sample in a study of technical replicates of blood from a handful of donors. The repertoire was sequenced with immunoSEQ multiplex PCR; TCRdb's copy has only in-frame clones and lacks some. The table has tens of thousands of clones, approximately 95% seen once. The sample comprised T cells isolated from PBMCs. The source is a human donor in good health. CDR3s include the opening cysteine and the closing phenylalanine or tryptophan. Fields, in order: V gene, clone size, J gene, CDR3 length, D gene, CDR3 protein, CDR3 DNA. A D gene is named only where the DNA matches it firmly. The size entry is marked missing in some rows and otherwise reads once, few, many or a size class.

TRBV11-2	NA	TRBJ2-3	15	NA	CASSLKRSGTDTQYF	TGTGCCAGCAGCTTAAAGCGTAGCGGCACAGATACGCAGTATTTT
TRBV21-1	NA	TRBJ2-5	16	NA	CASSKDASFGQETQYF	TGTGCCAGCAGCAAAGATGCTAGCTTCGGGCAAGAGACCCAGTACTTC
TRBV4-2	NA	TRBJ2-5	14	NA	CASSQDQGRETQYF	TGTGCCAGCAGCCAAGATCAGGGGCGGGAGACCCAGTACTTC
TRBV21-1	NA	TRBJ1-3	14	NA	CASSSTDTGNTIYF	TGTGCCAGCAGCAGTACAGATACTGGAAACACCATATATTTT
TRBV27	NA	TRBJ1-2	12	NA	CASSGQSYGYTF	TGTGCCAGCAGTGGACAGTCCTATGGCTACACCTTC
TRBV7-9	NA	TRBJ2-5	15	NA	CASSLRSSPEETQYF	TGTGCCAGCAGCCTCAGATCTAGCCCCGAAGAGACCCAGTACTTC
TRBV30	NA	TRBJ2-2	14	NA	CAYLRLGRNRELFF	TGTGCCTACTTAAGACTAGGGAGGAATCGGGAGCTGTTTTTT
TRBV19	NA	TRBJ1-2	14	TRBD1	CASSIGTGGYGYTF	TGTGCCAGTAGTATAGGGACAGGAGGCTATGGCTACACCTTC
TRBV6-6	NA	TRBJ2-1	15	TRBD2	CASSFLAGSYNEQFF	TGTGCCAGCAGTTTCCTAGCGGGCTCCTACAATGAGCAGTTCTTC
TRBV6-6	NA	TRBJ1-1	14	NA	CASSPPGVSTEAFF	TGTGCCAGCAGCCCCCCGGGTGTAAGCACTGAAGCTTTCTTT
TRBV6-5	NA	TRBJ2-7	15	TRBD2	CASSYIAGISYEQYF	TGTGCCAGCAGTTACATAGCGGGAATATCCTACGAGCAGTACTTC
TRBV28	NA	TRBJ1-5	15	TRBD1	CASSLTGEIIQPQHF	TGTGCCAGCAGTTTGACAGGGGAAATAATTCAGCCCCAGCATTTT
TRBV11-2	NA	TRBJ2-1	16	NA	CASSSKGLINLNEQFF	TGTGCCAGCAGCTCGAAAGGACTCATTAACCTCAATGAGCAGTTCTTC
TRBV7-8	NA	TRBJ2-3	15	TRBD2	CASSRGLAGADTQYF	TGTGCCAGCAGCAGGGGACTAGCGGGAGCAGATACGCAGTATTTT
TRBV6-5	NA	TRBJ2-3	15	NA	CASSPLGGGADTQYF	TGTGCCAGCAGCCCCTTGGGGGGAGGCGCAGATACGCAGTATTTT
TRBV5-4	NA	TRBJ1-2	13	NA	CASSGPSVYGYTF	TGTGCCAGCAGCGGGCCCTCCGTGTACGGCTACACCTTC
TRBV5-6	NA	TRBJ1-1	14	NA	CASERDRINTEAFF	TGTGCCAGCGAACGTGACAGAATAAACACTGAAGCTTTCTTT
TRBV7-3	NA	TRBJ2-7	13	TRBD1	CASSPGGSNEQYF	TGTGCCAGCAGCCCAGGGGGCTCGAACGAGCAGTACTTC
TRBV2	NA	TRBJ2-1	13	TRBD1	CASLNRGFDEQFF	TGTGCCAGCCTAAACAGGGGTTTCGATGAGCAGTTCTTC
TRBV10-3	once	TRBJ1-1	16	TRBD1	CAMSQTGGRINTEAFF	TGTGCCATGAGTCAAACAGGGGGAAGGATAAACACTGAAGCTTTCTTT
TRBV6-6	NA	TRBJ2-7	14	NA	CASSYEQNSYEQYF	TGTGCCAGCAGTTACGAACAGAACTCCTACGAGCAGTACTTC
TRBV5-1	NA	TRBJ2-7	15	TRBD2	CASSPAGANSYEQYF	TGCGCCAGCAGCCCAGCGGGAGCCAATTCCTACGAGCAGTACTTC
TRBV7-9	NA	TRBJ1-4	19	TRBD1	CASSKPIITGVATNEKLFF	TGTGCCAGCAGCAAACCTATAATAACAGGGGTGGCAACTAATGAAAAACTGTTTTTT
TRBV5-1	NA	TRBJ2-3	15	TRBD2	CASSTGTSGTDTQYF	TGCGCCAGCAGCACCGGGACTAGCGGAACAGATACGCAGTATTTT
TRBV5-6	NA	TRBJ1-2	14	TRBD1	CASSLVAGGLGYTF	TGTGCCAGCAGCTTGGTGGCAGGGGGGCTCGGCTACACCTTC
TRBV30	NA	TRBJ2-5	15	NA	CAWSVGQGIGETQYF	TGTGCCTGGAGTGTAGGCCAGGGAATTGGGGAGACCCAGTACTTC
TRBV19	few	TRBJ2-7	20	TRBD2	CASSTEYGTSGTYSSYEQYF	TGTGCCAGTAGTACCGAATATGGGACTAGCGGGACCTACTCCTCCTACGAGCAGTACTTC
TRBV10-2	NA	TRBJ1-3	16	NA	CATPEGGEISGNTIYF	TGCGCCACCCCGGAGGGCGGGGAAATATCTGGAAACACCATATATTTT
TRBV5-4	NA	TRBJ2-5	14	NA	CASSLVTQGETQYF	TGTGCCAGCAGCTTGGTGACCCAGGGGGAGACCCAGTACTTC
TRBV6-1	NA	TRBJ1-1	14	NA	CASSLEFMNTEAFF	TGTGCCAGCAGTTTAGAGTTCATGAACACTGAAGCTTTCTTT
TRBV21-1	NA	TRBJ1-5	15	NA	CASSKTGTGDQPQHF	TGTGCCAGCAGCAAAACCGGGACAGGGGATCAGCCCCAGCATTTT
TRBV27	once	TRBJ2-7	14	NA	CASSLGQGFYEQYF	TGTGCCAGCAGTTTAGGGCAGGGGTTCTACGAGCAGTACTTC
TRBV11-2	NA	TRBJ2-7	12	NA	CASSLDYYEQYF	TGTGCCAGCAGCTTAGACTACTACGAGCAGTACTTC
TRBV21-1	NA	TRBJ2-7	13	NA	CASSRTRYYEQYF	TGTGCCAGCAGCAGGACTAGATACTACGAGCAGTACTTC
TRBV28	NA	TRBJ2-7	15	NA	CASSPQGRVPYEQYF	TGTGCCAGCAGCCCGCAGGGTAGAGTTCCCTACGAGCAGTACTTC
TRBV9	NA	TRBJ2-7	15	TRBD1	CASSPTGVPTYEQYF	TGTGCCAGCAGCCCAACAGGGGTTCCGACCTACGAGCAGTACTTC
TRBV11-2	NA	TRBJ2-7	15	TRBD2	CASSFLGSGGYEQYF	TGTGCCAGCAGCTTTTTAGGTAGCGGGGGCTACGAGCAGTACTTC
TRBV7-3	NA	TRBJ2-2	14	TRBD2	CASSLEREYGELFF	TGTGCCAGCAGCTTAGAGCGGGAGTACGGGGAGCTGTTTTTT
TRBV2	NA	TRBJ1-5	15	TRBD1	CASSVGQGVKQPQHF	TGTGCCAGCAGTGTTGGGCAGGGGGTTAAACAGCCCCAGCATTTT
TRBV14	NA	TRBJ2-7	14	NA	CASSPHTKSYEQYF	TGTGCCAGCAGCCCTCATACTAAGTCCTACGAGCAGTACTTC
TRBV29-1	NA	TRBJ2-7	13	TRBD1	CSARGTGGYEQYF	TGCAGCGCACGAGGGACAGGGGGCTACGAGCAGTACTTC
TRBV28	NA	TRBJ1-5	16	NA	CASSPMGGMDGQPQHF	TGTGCCAGCAGCCCGATGGGGGGGATGGATGGTCAGCCCCAGCATTTT
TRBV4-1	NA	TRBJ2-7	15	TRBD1	CASSQFDRETYEQYF	TGCGCCAGCAGCCAATTTGACAGGGAAACCTACGAGCAGTACTTC
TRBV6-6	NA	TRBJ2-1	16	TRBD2	CASSSSGRSSYNEQFF	TGTGCCAGCAGTTCTAGCGGCCGTAGCTCCTACAATGAGCAGTTCTTC
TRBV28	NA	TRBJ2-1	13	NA	CASSIQPYNEQFF	TGTGCCAGCAGTATACAGCCGTACAATGAGCAGTTCTTC
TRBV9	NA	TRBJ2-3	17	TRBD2	CASSLPSSGPSTDTQYF	TGTGCCAGCAGTTTGCCCTCTAGCGGGCCAAGCACAGATACGCAGTATTTT
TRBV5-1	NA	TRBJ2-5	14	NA	CASSLVGGLETQYF	TGCGCCAGCAGCTTGGTAGGAGGGTTAGAGACCCAGTACTTC
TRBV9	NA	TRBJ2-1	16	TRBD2	CASSVEFSGGPNEQFF	TGTGCCAGCAGCGTAGAATTCAGCGGGGGCCCGAATGAGCAGTTCTTC
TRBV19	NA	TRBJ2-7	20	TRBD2	CASSFRDLKGTSGSSYEQYF	TGTGCCAGTAGTTTCCGGGACTTAAAGGGGACTAGCGGGAGCTCCTACGAGCAGTACTTC
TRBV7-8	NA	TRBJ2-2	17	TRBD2	CASSSVGLAGGTGELFF	TGTGCCAGCAGCTCGGTGGGACTAGCGGGAGGAACCGGGGAGCTGTTTTTT
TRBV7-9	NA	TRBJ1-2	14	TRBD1	CASSPGTVLYGYTF	TGTGCCAGCAGCCCTGGGACAGTTTTATATGGCTACACCTTC
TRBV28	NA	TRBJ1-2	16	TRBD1	CASSYRGQGANYGYTF	TGTGCCAGCAGTTACCGTGGACAGGGGGCTAACTATGGCTACACCTTC
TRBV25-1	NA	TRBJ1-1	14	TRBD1	CASRPQGEDTEAFF	TGTGCCAGCAGACCCCAGGGGGAGGACACTGAAGCTTTCTTT
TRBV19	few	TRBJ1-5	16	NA	CASSIVPGSGNQPQHF	TGTGCCAGTAGTATAGTCCCGGGATCGGGCAATCAGCCCCAGCATTTT
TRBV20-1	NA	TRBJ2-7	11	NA	CSAPAGYEQYF	TGCAGTGCTCCAGCGGGCTACGAGCAGTACTTC
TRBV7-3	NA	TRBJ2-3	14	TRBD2	CASSPGLVTDTQYF	TGTGCCAGCAGCCCCGGACTAGTAACAGATACGCAGTATTTT